This T cell receptor beta chain was sequenced during a study of control samples from healthy donors and cancer patients. Looked up from germline, CDR1 is MNHEY and CDR2 is SVGEGT. The CDR3 is 15 residues long. V lost 7 bases, J lost 6 bases, and 19 bases lay in between. Clones were read by immunoSEQ multiplex PCR, and TCRdb kept only the in-frame ones, dropping some. Of 120,000 or so clones detected, around 87% appear once; the ten largest clones hold around 8.7%. V and J are TRBV6-2 or TRBV6-3 and TRBJ1-5; D is possibly TRBD1 (5 bases). Sequencing used blood. The TCR originated in a man aged 35 to 55 in good health. CDR3 amino acids: CASTPGGGDAQPQHF. The CDR3 DNA is TGTGCCAGCACCCCGGGGGGGGGAGACGCTCAGCCCCAGCATTTT.